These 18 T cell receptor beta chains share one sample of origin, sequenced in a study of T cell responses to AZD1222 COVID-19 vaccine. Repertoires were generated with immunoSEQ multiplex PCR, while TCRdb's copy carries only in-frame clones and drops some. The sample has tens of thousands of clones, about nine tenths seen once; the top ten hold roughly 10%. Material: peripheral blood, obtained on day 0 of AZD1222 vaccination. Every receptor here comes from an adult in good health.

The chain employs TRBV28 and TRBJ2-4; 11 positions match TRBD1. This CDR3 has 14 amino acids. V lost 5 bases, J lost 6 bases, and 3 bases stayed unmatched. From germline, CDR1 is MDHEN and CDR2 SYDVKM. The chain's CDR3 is CASSPGQGGNIQYF. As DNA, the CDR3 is TGTGCCAGCAGTCCGGGACAGGGGGGAAACATTCAGTACTTC.

The chain's CDR3 is CASFLRDRDTEAFF. CDR3 in DNA: TGTGCCAGCTTCCTCCGGGACAGGGACACTGAAGCTTTCTTT. The V and J genes are TRBV6-6 and TRBJ1-1, with TRBD1 matching 9 bases. This CDR3 has 14 amino acids. Germline V gene lookup returns CDR1 MNHNY and CDR2 SVGAGI (reference sequence). The ends lost 8 bases at V and 3 bases at J; junction bases unmatched: 7.

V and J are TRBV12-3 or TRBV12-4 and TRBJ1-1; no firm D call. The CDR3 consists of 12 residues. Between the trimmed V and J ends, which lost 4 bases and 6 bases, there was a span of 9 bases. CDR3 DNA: TGTGCCAGCAGTTCACGGACGGCTGAAGCTTTCTTT. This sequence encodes CASSSRTAEAFF.

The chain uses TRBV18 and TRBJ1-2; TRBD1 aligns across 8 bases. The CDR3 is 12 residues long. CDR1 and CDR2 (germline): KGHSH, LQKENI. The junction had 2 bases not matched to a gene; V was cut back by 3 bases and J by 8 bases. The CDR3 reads CASSPQGAGYTF. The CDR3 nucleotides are TGTGCCAGCTCACCGCAGGGGGCCGGCTACACCTTC.

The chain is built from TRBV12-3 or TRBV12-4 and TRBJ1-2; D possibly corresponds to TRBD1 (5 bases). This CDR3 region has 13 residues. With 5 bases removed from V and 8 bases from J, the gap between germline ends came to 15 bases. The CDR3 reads CASSPPGGEGYTF. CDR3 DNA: TGTGCCAGCAGTCCCCCCGGGGGGGAGGGCTACACCTTC.

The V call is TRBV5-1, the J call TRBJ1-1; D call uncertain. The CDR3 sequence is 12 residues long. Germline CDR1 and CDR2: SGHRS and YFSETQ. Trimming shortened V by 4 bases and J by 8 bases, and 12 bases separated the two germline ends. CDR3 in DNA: TGCGCCAGCAGCGGATCCCTAGGGGAAGCTTTCTTT. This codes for CASSGSLGEAFF.

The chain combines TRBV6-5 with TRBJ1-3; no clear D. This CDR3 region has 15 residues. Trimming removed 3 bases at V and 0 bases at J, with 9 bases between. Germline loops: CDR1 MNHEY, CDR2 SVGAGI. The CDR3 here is CASSYDTDSGNTIYF. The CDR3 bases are TGTGCCAGCAGTTATGACACCGACTCTGGAAACACCATATATTTT.

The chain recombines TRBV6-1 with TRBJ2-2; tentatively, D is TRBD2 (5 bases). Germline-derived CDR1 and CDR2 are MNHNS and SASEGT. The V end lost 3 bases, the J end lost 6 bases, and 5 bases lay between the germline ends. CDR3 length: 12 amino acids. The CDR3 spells CASSERAGELFF. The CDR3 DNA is TGTGCCAGCAGTGAGCGGGCCGGGGAGCTGTTTTTT.

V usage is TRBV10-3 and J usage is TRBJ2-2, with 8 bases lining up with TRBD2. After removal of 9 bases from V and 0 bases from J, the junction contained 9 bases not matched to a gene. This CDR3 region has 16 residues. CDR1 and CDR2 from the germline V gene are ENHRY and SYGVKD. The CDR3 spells CAIRTGREANTGELFF. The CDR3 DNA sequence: TGTGCCATTCGAACAGGGCGGGAGGCGAACACCGGGGAGCTGTTTTTT.

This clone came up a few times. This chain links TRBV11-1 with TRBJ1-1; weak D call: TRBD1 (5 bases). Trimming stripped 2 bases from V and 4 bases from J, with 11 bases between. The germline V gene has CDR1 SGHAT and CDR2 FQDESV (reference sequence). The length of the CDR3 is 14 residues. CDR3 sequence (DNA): TGTGCCAGCAGCTTACGGCAGGGCGGCACTGAAGCTTTCTTT. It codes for CASSLRQGGTEAFF.

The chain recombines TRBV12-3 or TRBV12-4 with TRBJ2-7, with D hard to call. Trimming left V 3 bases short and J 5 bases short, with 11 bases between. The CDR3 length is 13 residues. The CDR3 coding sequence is TGTGCCAGCAGTTTCGGCGGCGGACACGAGCAGTACTTC. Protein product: CASSFGGGHEQYF.

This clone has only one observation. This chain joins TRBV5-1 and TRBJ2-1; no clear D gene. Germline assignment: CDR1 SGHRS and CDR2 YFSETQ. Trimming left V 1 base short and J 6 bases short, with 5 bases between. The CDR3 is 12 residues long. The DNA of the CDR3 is TGCGCCAGCAGCTTGACGACCAATGAGCAGTTCTTC. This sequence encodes CASSLTTNEQFF.

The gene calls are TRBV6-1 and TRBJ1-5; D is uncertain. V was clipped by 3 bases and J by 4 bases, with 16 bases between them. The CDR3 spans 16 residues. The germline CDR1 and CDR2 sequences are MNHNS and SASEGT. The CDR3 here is CASSEVWEQGNQPQHF. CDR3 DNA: TGTGCCAGCAGTGAGGTCTGGGAACAAGGGAATCAGCCCCAGCATTTT.

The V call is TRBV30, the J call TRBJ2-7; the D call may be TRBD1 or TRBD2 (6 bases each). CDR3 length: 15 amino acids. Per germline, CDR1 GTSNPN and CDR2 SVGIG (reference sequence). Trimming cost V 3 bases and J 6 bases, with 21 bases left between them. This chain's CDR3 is CAWSAGHDQLPEQYF. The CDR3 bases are TGTGCCTGGAGCGCGGGACACGACCAGCTCCCCGAGCAGTACTTC.

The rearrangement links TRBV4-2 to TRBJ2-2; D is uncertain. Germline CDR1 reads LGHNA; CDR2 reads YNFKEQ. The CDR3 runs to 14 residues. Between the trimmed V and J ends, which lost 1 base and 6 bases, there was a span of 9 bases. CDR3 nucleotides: TGTGCCAGCAGCCAAGTTGGGGAATCCGGGGAGCTGTTTTTT. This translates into CASSQVGESGELFF.

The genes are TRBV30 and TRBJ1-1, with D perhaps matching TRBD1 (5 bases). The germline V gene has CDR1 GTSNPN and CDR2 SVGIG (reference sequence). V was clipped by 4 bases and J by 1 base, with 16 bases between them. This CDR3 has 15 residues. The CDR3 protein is CAWTKPWTPNTEAFF. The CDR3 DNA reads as TGTGCCTGGACCAAACCTTGGACACCGAACACTGAAGCTTTCTTT.

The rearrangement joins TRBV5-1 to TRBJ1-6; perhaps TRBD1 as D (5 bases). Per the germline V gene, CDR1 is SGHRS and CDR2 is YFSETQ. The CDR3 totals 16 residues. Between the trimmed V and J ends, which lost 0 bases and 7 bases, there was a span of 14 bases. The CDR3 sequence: CASSLGWGETNSPLHF. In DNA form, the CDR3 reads TGCGCCAGCAGCTTGGGATGGGGGGAGACGAATTCACCCCTCCACTTT. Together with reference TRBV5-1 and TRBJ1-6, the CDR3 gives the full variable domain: KAGVTQTPRYLIKTRGQQVTLSCSPISGHRSVSWYQQTPGQGLQFLFEYFSETQRNKGNFPGRFSGRQFSNSRSEMNVSTLELGDSALYLCASSLGWGETNSPLHFGNGTRLTVT.

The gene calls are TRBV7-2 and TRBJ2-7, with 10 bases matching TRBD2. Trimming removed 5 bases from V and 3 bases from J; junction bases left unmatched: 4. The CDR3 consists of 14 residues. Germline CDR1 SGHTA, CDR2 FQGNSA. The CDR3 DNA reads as TGTGCCAGCAGCCAGAGCGGGGGGGACTACGAGCAGTACTTC. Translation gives CASSQSGGDYEQYF.